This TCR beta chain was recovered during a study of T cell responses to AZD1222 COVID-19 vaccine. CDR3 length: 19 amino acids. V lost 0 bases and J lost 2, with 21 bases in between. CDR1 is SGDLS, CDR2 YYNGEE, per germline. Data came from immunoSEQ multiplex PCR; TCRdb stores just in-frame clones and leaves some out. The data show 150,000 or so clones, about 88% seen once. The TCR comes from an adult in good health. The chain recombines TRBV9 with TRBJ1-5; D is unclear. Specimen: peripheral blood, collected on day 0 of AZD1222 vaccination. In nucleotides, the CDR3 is TGTGCCAGCAGCGTAGATTTGAGGGCGTCCGGACGGGGCAATCAGCCCCAGCATTTT. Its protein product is CASSVDLRASGRGNQPQHF.